This T cell receptor (beta chain) stems from a study of CD8 T cells in Susac syndrome. Study-wide context: Among the Susac syndrome patients who underwent sequencing, five or six had clinically active disease, while roughly eight of them were in remission. Study outcomes and limitations: In Susac syndrome, CD8+ expansion was highest in TEMRA and active disease.

Sequencing targeted TCR beta in T cells from blood (CD8+ and CD4+). Both CD4+ and CD8+ T cells were negatively isolated, and TEMRA cells underwent FACS enrichment. Germline V gene lookup returns CDR1 KGHDR and CDR2 SFDVKD. Trimming shortened V by 5 bases and J by 5 bases, and 13 bases separated the two germline ends. The CDR3 runs 14 residues. The count of this clonotype is one. Antigen: not known. Random hexamers were used to reverse transcribe an amount of about 0.45 to 1 ug RNA. TCRdb re-called the immunoSEQ multiplex PCR reads through MiXCR, storing one row per CDR3 protein. The sample has about 130,000 distinct CDR3 sequences; around 95% are singletons.

Source material: CD8+ T cells from PBMCs. This chain joins TRBV24-1 and TRBJ2-3; no reliable D call. The clonotype originates from a human donor with Susac syndrome. In DNA form, the CDR3 reads TGTGCCACCAGTGGTTCCTCGCCGGGAGATACGCAGTATTTT. Its translation is CATSGSSPGDTQYF.